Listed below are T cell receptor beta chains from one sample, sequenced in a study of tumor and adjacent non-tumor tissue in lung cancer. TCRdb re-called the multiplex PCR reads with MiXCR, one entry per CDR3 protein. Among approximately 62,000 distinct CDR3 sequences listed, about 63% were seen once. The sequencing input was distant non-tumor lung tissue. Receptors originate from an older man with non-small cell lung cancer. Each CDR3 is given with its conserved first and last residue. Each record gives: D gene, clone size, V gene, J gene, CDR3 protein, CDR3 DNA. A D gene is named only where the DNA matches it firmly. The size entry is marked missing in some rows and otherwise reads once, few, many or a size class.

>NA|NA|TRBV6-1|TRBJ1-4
CASSEAIPGRVWTNEKLSF
TGTGCCAGCAGTGAAGCGATCCCAGGGAGGGTTTGGACTAATGAAAAACTGTCTTTC
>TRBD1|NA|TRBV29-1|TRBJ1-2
CSAGQGAQDYTF
TGCAGCGCAGGACAGGGGGCGCAAGACTACACCTTT
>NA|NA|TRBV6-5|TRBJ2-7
CASSNSGRSSYEQYF
TGTGCTAGCAGTAACTCGGGGCGGTCTTCCTACGAGCAGTACTTC
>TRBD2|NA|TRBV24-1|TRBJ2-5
CATSDILSGEEGETQYF
TGTGCCACCAGTGATATACTTAGCGGGGAGGAAGGAGAGACCCAGTACTTC
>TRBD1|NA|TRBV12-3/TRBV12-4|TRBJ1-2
CASSLGTGADYGYTF
TGTGCCAGCAGTTTAGGGACAGGGGCGGACTATGGCTACACTTTC
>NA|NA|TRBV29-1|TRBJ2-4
CSVGAGAVKNIQYF
TGCAGCGTTGGTGCCGGCGCTGTCAAAAACATTCAGTACTTC
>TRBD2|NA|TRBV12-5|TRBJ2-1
CASGLDKSGRSYNGQFF
TGTGCTAGTGGTTTGGATAAGAGCGGGAGGTCCTACAATGGGCAGTTCTTC
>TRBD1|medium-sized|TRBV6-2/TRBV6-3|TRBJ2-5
CASSYDSGTGRQETQYF
TGTGCCAGCAGTTACGATTCCGGGACAGGCAGACAAGAGACCCAGTACTTC
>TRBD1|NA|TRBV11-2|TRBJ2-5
CASSLGQGASETQYF
TGTGCCAGCAGCCTGGGACAGGGAGCGTCGGAGACCCAGTACTTC
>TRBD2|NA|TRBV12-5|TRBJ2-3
CASAPGLAGWARTYTQYF
TGTGCTAGTGCCCCGGGTCTAGCGGGATGGGCCCGCACATATACGCAGTATTTT
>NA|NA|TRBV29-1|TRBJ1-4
CSVCRAEKLFF
TGCAGTGTTTGTCGGGCTGAAAAACTGTTTTTT
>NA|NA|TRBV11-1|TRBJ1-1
CASSLDWDTEVFF
TGCGCCAGCAGCTTGGATTGGGACACTGAAGTTTTCTTT
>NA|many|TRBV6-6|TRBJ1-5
CASSAGGINQPQHF
TGTGCCAGCAGTGCAGGCGGGATCAATCAGCCCCAGCATTTT
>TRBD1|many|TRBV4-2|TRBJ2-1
CASTRSGTAYNEQFF
TGTGCCAGCACCCGGTCCGGGACAGCCTACAATGAGCAGTTCTTC
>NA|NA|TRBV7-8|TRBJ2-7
CANSLDSAREQYF
TGTGCCAACAGCTTAGACAGTGCGCGGGAACAGTACTTC
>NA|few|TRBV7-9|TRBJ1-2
CVSSSLWGSYGYTF
TGTGTCAGCAGCTCCCTGTGGGGTTCCTATGGCTACACCTTC
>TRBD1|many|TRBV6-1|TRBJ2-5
CASSRQGETQYF
TGTGCCAGCTCCCGACAGGGAGAGACCCAGTACTTC
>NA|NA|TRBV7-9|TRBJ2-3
CPSSLDPEGDTQYF
TGTCCCAGCAGCTTAGACCCAGAGGGGGATACGCAGTATTTT
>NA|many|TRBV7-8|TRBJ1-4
CASSRTKTDTPEKLFF
TGTGCCAGCAGCCGAACTAAGACCGATACTCCGGAAAAACTGTTTTTT
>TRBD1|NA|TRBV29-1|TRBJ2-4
CGVTGTGGNIQYF
TGCGGCGTTACCGGGACAGGGGGCAACATTCAGTACTTC
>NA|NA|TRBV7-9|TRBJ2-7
CASSARQHGQYF
TGTGCCAGCAGCGCCCGACAACACGGGCAATACTTC
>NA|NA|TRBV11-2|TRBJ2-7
CASSLNGPSYEQYF
TGTGCCAGCAGCTTAAATGGCCCATCCTACGAGCAGTACTTC
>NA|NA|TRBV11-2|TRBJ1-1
CASSLVGEEMVTEAFF
TGTGCCAGTAGCTTAGTGGGGGAGGAAATGGTCACCGAAGCTTTCTTT
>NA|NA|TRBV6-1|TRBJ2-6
CARSAEDSSVATVLTF
TGTGCCAGAAGTGCCGAGGACAGCTCTGTGGCCACCGTCCTGACTTTC
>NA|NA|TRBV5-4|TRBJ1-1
CASSQDPLEPRAKAFF
TGTGCCAGCAGCCAAGACCCCTTAGAACCGAGGGCTAAAGCTTTCTTT
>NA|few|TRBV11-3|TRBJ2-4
CASSLNAGRAKNIQYF
TGTGCCAGTAGCTTAAACGCGGGGCGAGCCAAGAACATTCAGTACTTC
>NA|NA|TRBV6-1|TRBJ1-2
CASNAVEGTYGYTF
TGTGCCAGCAATGCCGTAGAGGGGACCTATGGCTACACCTTC
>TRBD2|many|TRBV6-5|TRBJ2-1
CASSSTSGGPNEQFF
TGTGCCAGCAGTTCGACTAGCGGGGGGCCCAATGAGCAGTTCTTC
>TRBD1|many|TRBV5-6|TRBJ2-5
CASSWRTGDQETQYF
TGTGCCAGCAGCTGGAGGACAGGGGACCAAGAGACCCAGTACTTC
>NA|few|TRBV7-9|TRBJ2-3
CASRYINRDTQYF
TGTGCCAGCCGGTATATCAATAGGGATACGCAGTATTTT
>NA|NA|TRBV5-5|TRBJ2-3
CVSILAEGSGTDTQYF
TGTGTCAGCATCTTGGCCGAAGGGTCTGGCACAGATACGCAGTATTTT
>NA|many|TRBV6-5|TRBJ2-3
CASSYLGSTDTQYF
TGTGCCAGCAGTTACTTAGGGAGCACAGATACGCAGTATTTT
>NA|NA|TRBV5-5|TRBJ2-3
CASSLAGRVGMDTQYF
TGTGCCAGCAGCTTGGCCGGGCGGGTGGGAATGGATACGCAGTATTTT
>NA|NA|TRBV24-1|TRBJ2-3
CTTSDFKRSDTQYF
TGTACCACCAGTGATTTTAAGCGATCAGATACGCAGTATTTT
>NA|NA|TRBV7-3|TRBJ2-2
CASSLKHTGELFF
TGTGCCAGCAGCTTAAAGCACACCGGGGAGCTGTTTTTT
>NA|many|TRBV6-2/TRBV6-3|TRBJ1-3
CASSRAWDAYSGNTIYF
TGTGCCAGCAGCCGAGCCTGGGACGCTTACTCTGGAAACACCATATATTTT
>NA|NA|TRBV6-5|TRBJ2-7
CASSLTGSNEQYF
TGTGCCAGTAGTCTTACAGGGAGCAATGAGCAGTACTTC
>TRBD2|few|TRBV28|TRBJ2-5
CASRRHGLAGGDTQYF
TGTGCCAGCAGGCGACACGGGTTAGCGGGGGGAGATACCCAGTACTTC
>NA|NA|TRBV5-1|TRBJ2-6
CASSLAGRHSGANVLTF
TGCGCCAGCAGCTTGGCCGGTCGGCACTCTGGGGCCAACGTCCTGACTTTC
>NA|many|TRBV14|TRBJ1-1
CASSPPGMNTEAFF
TGTGCCAGCAGCCCACCCGGGATGAACACTGAAGCTTTCTTT
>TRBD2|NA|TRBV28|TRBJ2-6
CASGLARYSGANVLTF
TGTGCCAGCGGACTAGCGCGTTACTCTGGGGCCAACGTCCTGACTTTC
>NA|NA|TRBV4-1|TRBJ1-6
CARSFETESSYNSPLHF
TGCGCCAGAAGCTTCGAGACAGAGAGCTCTTATAATTCACCCCTCCACTTT
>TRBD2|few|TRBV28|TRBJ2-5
CASSDGRLAGNKETQYF
TGTGCCAGCAGCGACGGAAGGCTAGCGGGAAACAAAGAGACCCAGTACTTC
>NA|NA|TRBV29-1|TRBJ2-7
CSAVLADIYEQYF
TGCAGCGCTGTCCTGGCCGATATTTACGAGCAGTACTTC
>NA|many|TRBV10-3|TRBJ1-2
CAISESTQSIYGYTF
TGTGCCATCAGTGAGTCGACCCAGAGTATCTATGGCTACACCTTC
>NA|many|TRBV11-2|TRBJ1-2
CASSFIGNAYGYTF
TGTGCCAGCAGCTTTATTGGGAACGCCTATGGCTACACCTTC
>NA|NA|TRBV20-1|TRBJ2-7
CSANAQGLRYEQYF
TGCAGTGCTAACGCCCAGGGTCTTCGCTACGAGCAGTACTTC
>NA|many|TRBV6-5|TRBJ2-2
CASSYSPHGELFF
TGTGCCAGCAGTTACTCCCCCCACGGGGAGCTGTTTTTT
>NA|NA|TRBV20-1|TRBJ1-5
CSAGLVGGNQSQHF
TGCAGTGCGGGCCTTGTGGGTGGGAATCAGTCCCAGCATTTT
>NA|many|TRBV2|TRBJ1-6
CASSPGRQNSPLHF
TGTGCCAGCAGCCCGGGACGCCAAAATTCACCCCTCCACTTT
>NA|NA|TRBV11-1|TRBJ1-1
CASSSTGNIEAFF
TGTGCCAGCAGTTCTACAGGGAACATTGAAGCTTTCTTC
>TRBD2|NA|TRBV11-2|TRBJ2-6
CASSSRGGSSGTNVLAF
TGTGCCAGCAGTTCCCGGGGGGGTAGCTCTGGGACCAACGTCCTGGCTTTC
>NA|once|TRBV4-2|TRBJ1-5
CASSQGRMQGMSDQSQHF
TGTGCCAGCAGCCAAGGGAGGATGCAGGGGATGAGCGATCAGTCCCAGCACTTT
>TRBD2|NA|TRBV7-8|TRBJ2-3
CATTERFAGEGTDTQYF
TGTGCCACGACTGAACGATTCGCGGGAGAAGGCACAGATACGCAGTATTTT
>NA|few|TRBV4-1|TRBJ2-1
CASSQDLANSYNEQSF
TGCGCCAGCAGCCAAGATTTAGCGAATTCCTACAATGAGCAGTCCTTC
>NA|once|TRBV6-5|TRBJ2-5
CASRRGTEGTQYF
TGTGCCAGCCGCAGGGGCACAGAGGGGACCCAGTATTTC
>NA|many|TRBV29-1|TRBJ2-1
CSGMYRVLTYNEQFF
TGCAGCGGCATGTACAGGGTCCTCACCTACAATGAGCAGTTCTTC
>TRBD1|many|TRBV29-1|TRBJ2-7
CSVETGQGYEQYF
TGCAGCGTTGAAACAGGACAGGGTTACGAGCAGTACTTC
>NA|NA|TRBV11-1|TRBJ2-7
CASSSGDALGYEQYF
TGTGCCAGCAGCTCTGGGGACGCGTTGGGATACGAACAGTACTTC
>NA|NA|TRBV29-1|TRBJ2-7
CSVETGFKQYF
TGCAGCGTTGAGACAGGTTTCAAGCAGTACTTC